This T cell receptor (beta chain) was sequenced in a study of blood T cell repertoires in COVID-19. In assigning cohorts, the study relied on participant-reported clinical history. Sequenced by immunoSEQ multiplex PCR; TCRdb stores in-frame clones only, minus some. The sample has fewer than 350,000 clones; about 85% are singletons. V shed 4 bases and J 4 bases; nucleotides not matched to a gene: 5. The CDR3 consists of 15 residues. Germline CDR1 and CDR2: LGHDT and YNNKEL (reference sequence). The receptor's source is a woman between 50 and 59 years old who had recovered from COVID-19. The chain employs TRBV3-1 (or the pseudogene TRBV3-2) and TRBJ2-7; TRBD2 matches 12 bases. The sequenced sample consisted of PBMCs or T cells enriched from blood (not recorded which). The CDR3 here is CASSPQTSGSYEQYF. DNA for the CDR3: TGTGCCAGCAGCCCTCAGACTAGCGGGAGTTACGAGCAGTACTTC.